The rows below give T cell receptor beta chains drawn from one sample of a study of blood T cell repertoires in COVID-19. Sequencing was performed with immunoSEQ multiplex PCR; in TCRdb, only in-frame clones are kept and a portion is missing. The sample has around 340,000 clones; more than 70% are singletons. The sample comprised peripheral blood. The receptors come from an older woman with COVID-19, enrolled during active disease. The CDR3 runs from the conserved cysteine through the conserved F or W. A D gene is named only where the DNA matches it firmly. Clone size appears in some rows only: once, few, many, or a class for an expanded clone.

d_gene | abundance | j_gene | v_gene | CDR3nt | CDR3aa
TRBD2 | . | TRBJ2-5 | TRBV19 | TGTGCCAGTAGTAGAGCGGGGGCCCAAGAGACCCAGTACTTC | CASSRAGAQETQYF
. | . | TRBJ1-6 | TRBV11-2 | TGTGCCAGCTCGTGGGGGGAGCTAACACCCCTCCACTTT | CASSWGELTPLHF
TRBD1 | . | TRBJ1-4 | TRBV6-1 | TGTGCCAGCAGTGACCATGACAGGGACGAAAAACTGTTTTTT | CASSDHDRDEKLFF
TRBD1 | . | TRBJ1-4 | TRBV5-1 | TGCGCCAGCAGCTTGTTACAGGGGGCTAATGAAAAACTGTTTTTT | CASSLLQGANEKLFF
. | . | TRBJ1-1 | TRBV30 | TGTGCCTGGAGTGCAGGGGATGAAGCTTTCTTT | CAWSAGDEAFF
. | . | TRBJ2-6 | TRBV7-2 | TGTGCCAGCAGACGCCGCAGGGATGTCGCCAACGTCCTGACTTTC | CASRRRRDVANVLTF
TRBD1 | . | TRBJ1-6 | TRBV5-6 | TGTGCCAGCAGCTTGTTACGTGGGACAGGGGGATCACCCCTCCACTTT | CASSLLRGTGGSPLHF
TRBD1 | . | TRBJ1-2 | TRBV12-3/TRBV12-4 | TGTGCCAGCAGAAATGGACAGGGAGATGGCTACACCTTC | CASRNGQGDGYTF
TRBD2 | once | TRBJ2-3 | TRBV9 | TGTGCCAGCAGCCCCCCCAGGGAGGGAGGCACAGATACGCAGTATTTT | CASSPPREGGTDTQYF
. | . | TRBJ2-5 | TRBV4-1 | TGCGCCAGCAGCCAAGATCAGGTGACCCAGTACTTC | CASSQDQVTQYF
. | . | TRBJ1-1 | TRBV28 | TGTGCCAGCAGCCCGAACGACAGGCCTGAAGCTTTCTTT | CASSPNDRPEAFF
TRBD1 | . | TRBJ1-5 | TRBV28 | TGTGCCAGCAGTCCGACAGGGAGTAGCAATCAGCCCCAGCATTTT | CASSPTGSSNQPQHF
. | . | TRBJ2-2 | TRBV2 | TGTGCCAGCAGTGGGGTTTGGGCTAGCGCCGGGGAGCTGTTTTTT | CASSGVWASAGELFF
TRBD1 | . | TRBJ2-6 | TRBV4-1 | TGCGCCAGCAGCCAAGCTCCAGGGGGTAGTGGGGCCAACGTCCTGACTTTC | CASSQAPGGSGANVLTF
TRBD1 | once | TRBJ1-1 | TRBV18 | TGTGCCAGCTCATCACCTCCCTCAGGGGGCGCAGCTTTCTTT | CASSSPPSGGAAFF
TRBD1 | . | TRBJ1-6 | TRBV5-4 | TGTGCCAGCAGCAACACAGGGGTTGTTAATTCACCCCTCCACTTT | CASSNTGVVNSPLHF
TRBD1 | . | TRBJ2-6 | TRBV19 | TGTGCCAGTAGTATAGCGGGACAGACCTCTGGGGCCAACGTCCTGACTTTC | CASSIAGQTSGANVLTF
TRBD2 | . | TRBJ2-1 | TRBV28 | TGTGCCAGCAGTCTTCCGGGGTCGAGCGGGGGGCGTGAGCAGTTCTTC | CASSLPGSSGGREQFF
. | once | TRBJ2-1 | TRBV21-1 | TGTGCCAGCGGACAGGGACCCATTTTCGAGCAGTTCTTC | CASGQGPIFEQFF
. | . | TRBJ1-1 | TRBV28 | TGTGCCAGCAGTTTACCCATACAGGGCTTACTGACTGAAGCTTTCTTT | CASSLPIQGLLTEAFF
. | few | TRBJ1-4 | TRBV7-8 | TGTGCCAGCAGCCTTACATCAGCTAATGAAAAACTGTTTTTT | CASSLTSANEKLFF
TRBD1 | once | TRBJ1-2 | TRBV28 | TGTGCCAGCAGGACGCCAGGGGGTTATGGCTACACCTTC | CASRTPGGYGYTF
TRBD1 | . | TRBJ2-7 | TRBV4-2 | TGTGCCAGCAGCCAAAACAGGGGGCATAAAGGCATCTACGAGCAGTACTTC | CASSQNRGHKGIYEQYF
TRBD1 | . | TRBJ2-2 | TRBV2 | TGTGCCAGCAGTGGGACAGGGGCGAACACCGGGGAGCTGTTTTTT | CASSGTGANTGELFF
TRBD1 | . | TRBJ1-2 | TRBV6-1 | TGTGCCAGCAGTAAACAGGGGTTCTATGGCTACACCTTC | CASSKQGFYGYTF
TRBD1 | . | TRBJ1-2 | TRBV6-5 | TGTGCCAGCACCGGACAGGGGACCGGCGATGGCTACACCTTC | CASTGQGTGDGYTF
. | . | TRBJ1-5 | TRBV10-3 | TGTGCCATCAGTGACGGGAATAGCAATCAGCCCCAGCATTTT | CAISDGNSNQPQHF
. | . | TRBJ1-2 | TRBV4-1 | TGCGCCAGCAGCCTCGGGAGGGATTATGGCTACACCTTC | CASSLGRDYGYTF
TRBD1 | . | TRBJ1-5 | TRBV6-5 | TGTGCCAGCAGGGAGACAGGGGTAGGGCAGCCCCAGCATTTT | CASRETGVGQPQHF
. | . | TRBJ1-2 | TRBV7-6 | TGTGCCAGCAGCCCCTCCCGGTACTCTGGCTACACCTTC | CASSPSRYSGYTF
. | many | TRBJ1-1 | TRBV4-1 | TGCGCCAGCAGCCAAGATAATTGGACAGACGAAGCTTTCTTT | CASSQDNWTDEAFF
. | . | TRBJ1-2 | TRBV27 | TGTGCCAGCAGTCCCCTTGGGATGGACAGCTATGGCTACACCTTC | CASSPLGMDSYGYTF
. | . | TRBJ2-7 | TRBV28 | TGTGCCATCCTACAGGGGGGGACCTACGAGCAGTACTTC | CAILQGGTYEQYF
. | . | TRBJ1-2 | TRBV7-2 | TGTGCCAGCAGCCCCCCTGGCGGCCCCTATGGCTACACCTTC | CASSPPGGPYGYTF
. | . | TRBJ2-7 | TRBV10-3 | TGTGCCATCAGTGGGCTACAGGGCTACGAGCAGTACTTC | CAISGLQGYEQYF
. | few | TRBJ1-1 | TRBV2 | TGTGCAAGCAAGGGGGGGAGGACTGAAGCTTTCTTT | CASKGGRTEAFF
. | . | TRBJ1-6 | TRBV4-2 | TGTGCCAGCAGCCAAGAGCCCCAGAATTCACCCCTCCACTTT | CASSQEPQNSPLHF
. | . | TRBJ1-2 | TRBV3-1/TRBV3-2 | TGTGCCAGCAGCCCACGACAGATCTATGGCTACACCTTC | CASSPRQIYGYTF
TRBD1 | . | TRBJ1-1 | TRBV5-1 | TGCGCCAGCCGCGGGGTAGGACAGGGGGCTAGGACTGAAGCTTTCTTT | CASRGVGQGARTEAFF
TRBD1 | . | TRBJ2-7 | TRBV6-5 | TGTGCCAGCAGTTACTCGGGGACAGGGTCCTACGAGCAGTACTTC | CASSYSGTGSYEQYF
. | . | TRBJ1-5 | TRBV28 | TGTGCCAGCAGTTTGTCCAGGGATCGTCAGCCCCAGCATTTT | CASSLSRDRQPQHF
. | . | TRBJ1-1 | TRBV19 | TGTGCCAGTAGTATTCCAGGGGAGAGGATGAACACTGAAGCTTTCTTT | CASSIPGERMNTEAFF
TRBD1 | . | TRBJ1-4 | TRBV19 | TGTGCCAGTACGTCGGACAGGGGCCCTGTTGCAACTAATGAAAAACTGTTTTTT | CASTSDRGPVATNEKLFF
TRBD1 | few | TRBJ2-1 | TRBV7-9 | TGTGCCAGCAGAATGGGACAGGGGACCTACAATGAGCAGTTCTTC | CASRMGQGTYNEQFF
. | . | TRBJ2-6 | TRBV5-1 | TGCGCCAGCAGCTTGCAATCCAAGGGGGCTGGGGCCAACGTCCTGACTTTC | CASSLQSKGAGANVLTF
. | . | TRBJ1-3 | TRBV7-2 | TGTGCCAGCAGCTTATGGGCACCGAGCTCTGGAAACACCATATATTTT | CASSLWAPSSGNTIYF
TRBD1 | . | TRBJ1-1 | TRBV19 | TGTGCCAGTAGGGAGACAGGGCCAGGCACTGAAGCTTTCTTT | CASRETGPGTEAFF
. | . | TRBJ2-3 | TRBV12-3/TRBV12-4 | TGTGCCAGCACCCTCCTGTCCACAGATACGCAGTATTTT | CASTLLSTDTQYF
TRBD1 | . | TRBJ2-6 | TRBV7-9 | TGTGCCAGCAGCTTCTTCCGGGACAGGGGGGACTTTGGGGCCAACGTCCTGACTTTC | CASSFFRDRGDFGANVLTF
TRBD1 | . | TRBJ2-6 | TRBV5-1 | TGCGCCAGCAGCCCAGGGGGCAGCTCTGGGGCCAACGTCCTGACTTTC | CASSPGGSSGANVLTF
. | . | TRBJ2-5 | TRBV6-5 | TGTGCCAGCAGTCGGACTCGGCGGGAGACCCAGTACTTC | CASSRTRRETQYF
TRBD2 | . | TRBJ2-3 | TRBV5-4 | TGTGCCAGCACCCCCCGGGGGGAGATTGATACGCAGTATTTT | CASTPRGEIDTQYF
. | . | TRBJ1-6 | TRBV30 | TGTGCCTGGACGTCTAAGGGAGCACCCCTCCACTTT | CAWTSKGAPLHF
TRBD1 | . | TRBJ1-5 | TRBV4-2 | TGTGCCAGCAGCCAAGGGGCACAGGGGGATCAGCCCCAGCATTTT | CASSQGAQGDQPQHF